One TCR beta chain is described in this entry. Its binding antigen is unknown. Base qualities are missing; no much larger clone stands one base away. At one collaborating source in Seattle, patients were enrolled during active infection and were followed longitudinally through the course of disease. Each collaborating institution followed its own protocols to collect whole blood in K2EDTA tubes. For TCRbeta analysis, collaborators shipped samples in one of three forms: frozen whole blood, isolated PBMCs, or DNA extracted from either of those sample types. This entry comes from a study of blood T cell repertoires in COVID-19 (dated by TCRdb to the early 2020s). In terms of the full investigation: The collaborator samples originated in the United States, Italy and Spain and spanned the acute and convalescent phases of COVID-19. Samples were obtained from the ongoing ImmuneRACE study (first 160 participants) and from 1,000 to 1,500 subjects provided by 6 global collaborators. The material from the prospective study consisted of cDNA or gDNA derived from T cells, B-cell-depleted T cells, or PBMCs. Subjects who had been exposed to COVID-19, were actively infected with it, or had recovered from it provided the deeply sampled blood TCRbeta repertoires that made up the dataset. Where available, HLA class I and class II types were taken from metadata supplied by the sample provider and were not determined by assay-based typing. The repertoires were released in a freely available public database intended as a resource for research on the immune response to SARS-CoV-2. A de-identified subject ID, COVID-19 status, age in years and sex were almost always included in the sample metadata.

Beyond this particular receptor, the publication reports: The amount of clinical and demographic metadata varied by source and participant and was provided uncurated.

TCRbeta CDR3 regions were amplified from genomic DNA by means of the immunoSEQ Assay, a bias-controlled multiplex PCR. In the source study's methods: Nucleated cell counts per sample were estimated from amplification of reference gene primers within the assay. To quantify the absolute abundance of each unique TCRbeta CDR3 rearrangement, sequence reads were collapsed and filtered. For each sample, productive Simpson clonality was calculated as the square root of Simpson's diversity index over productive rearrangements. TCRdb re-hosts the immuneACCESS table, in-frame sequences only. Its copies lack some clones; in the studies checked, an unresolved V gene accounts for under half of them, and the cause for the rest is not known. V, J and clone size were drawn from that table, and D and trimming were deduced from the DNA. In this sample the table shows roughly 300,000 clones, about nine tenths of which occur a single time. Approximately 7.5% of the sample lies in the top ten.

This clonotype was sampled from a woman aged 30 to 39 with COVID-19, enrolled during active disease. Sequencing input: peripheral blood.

The nucleotides are TGTGCCAGCAGCAAGAACCTATGGCGCGGGCAGTTCTTC. The translation is CASSKNLWRGQFF. The chain uses TRBV28 and TRBJ2-1, with no confidently assigned D gene. CDR1 is given as MDHEN and CDR2 as SYDVKM, both from the germline V gene. V and J are truncated by 6 bases and 12 bases respectively, leaving an intervening sequence of 18 bases. From cysteine to phenylalanine, the CDR3 is 13 amino acids long. Solely the CDR3 DNA is kept, with 39 bases framed from the first base.